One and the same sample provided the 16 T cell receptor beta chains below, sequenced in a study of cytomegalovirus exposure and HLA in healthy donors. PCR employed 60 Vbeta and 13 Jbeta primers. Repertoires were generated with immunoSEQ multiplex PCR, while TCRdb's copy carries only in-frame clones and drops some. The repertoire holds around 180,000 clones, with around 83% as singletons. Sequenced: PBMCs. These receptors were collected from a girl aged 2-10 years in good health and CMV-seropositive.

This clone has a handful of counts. CDR3 region: CASSSIHRGHEKLFF. As DNA, the CDR3 is TGTGCCAGCAGCTCAATTCACAGGGGGCATGAAAAACTGTTTTTT. V usage is TRBV7-8 and J usage is TRBJ1-4, with 9 bases identical to TRBD1. V was clipped by 4 bases and J by 6 bases; unmatched bases: 6. CDR1 is SGHVS, CDR2 FQNEAQ, per germline. CDR3 length: 15 amino acids.

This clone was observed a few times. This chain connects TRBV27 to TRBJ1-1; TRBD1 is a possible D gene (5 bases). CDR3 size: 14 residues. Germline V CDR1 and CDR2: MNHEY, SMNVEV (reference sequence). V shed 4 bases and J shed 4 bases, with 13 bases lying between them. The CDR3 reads CASSWREGTTEAFF. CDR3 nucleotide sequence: TGTGCCAGCAGTTGGCGGGAAGGGACCACTGAAGCTTTCTTT.

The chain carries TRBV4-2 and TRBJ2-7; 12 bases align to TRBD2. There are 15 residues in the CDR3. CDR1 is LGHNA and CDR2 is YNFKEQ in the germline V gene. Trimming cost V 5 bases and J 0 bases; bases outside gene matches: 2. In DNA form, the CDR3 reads TGTGCCAGCAGCGTGACTAGCGGGAGCTCCTACGAGCAGTACTTC. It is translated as CASSVTSGSSYEQYF.

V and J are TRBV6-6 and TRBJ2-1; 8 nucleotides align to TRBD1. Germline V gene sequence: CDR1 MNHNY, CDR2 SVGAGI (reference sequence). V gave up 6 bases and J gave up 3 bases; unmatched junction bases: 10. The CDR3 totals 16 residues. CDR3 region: CASSPTGTGVYNEQFF. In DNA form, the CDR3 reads TGTGCCAGCAGCCCTACCGGGACAGGCGTCTACAATGAGCAGTTCTTC.

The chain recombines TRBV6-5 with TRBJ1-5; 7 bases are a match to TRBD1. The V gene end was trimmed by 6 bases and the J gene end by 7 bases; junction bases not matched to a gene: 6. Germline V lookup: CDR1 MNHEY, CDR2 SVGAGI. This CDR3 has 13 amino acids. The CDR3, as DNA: TGTGCCAGCAGCGTACAGGGGAGGCAGCCCCAGCATTTT. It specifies CASSVQGRQPQHF.

In DNA form, the CDR3 reads TGTGCCTGGAGTGTACAGAGGCTAGCGTCCTACAATGAGCAGTTCTTC. Amino acids: CAWSVQRLASYNEQFF. The V gene is TRBV30, the J gene TRBJ2-1; D is possibly TRBD2 (6 bases). The CDR3 totals 16 residues. In germline, CDR1 is GTSNPN, CDR2 SVGIG (reference sequence). Trimming shortened V by 0 bases and J by 1 base, and 13 bases separated the two germline ends.

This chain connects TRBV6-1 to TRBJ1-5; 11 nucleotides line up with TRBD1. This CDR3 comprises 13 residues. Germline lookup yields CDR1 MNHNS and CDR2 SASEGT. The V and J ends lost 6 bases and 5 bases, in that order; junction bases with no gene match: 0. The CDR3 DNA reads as TGTGCCAGCAGGGGACAGGGGGATCAGCCCCAGCATTTT. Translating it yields CASRGQGDQPQHF.

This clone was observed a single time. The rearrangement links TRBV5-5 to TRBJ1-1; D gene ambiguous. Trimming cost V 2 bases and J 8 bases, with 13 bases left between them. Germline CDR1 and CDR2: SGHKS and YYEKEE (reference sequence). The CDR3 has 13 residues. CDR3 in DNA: TGTGCCAGCAGCTTTACGAGGGCCAGCGAAGCTTTCTTT. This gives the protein CASSFTRASEAFF. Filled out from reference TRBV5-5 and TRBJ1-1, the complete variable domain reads DAGVTQSPTHLIKTRGQQVTLRCSPISGHKSVSWYQQVLGQGPQFIFQYYEKEERGRGNFPDRFSARQFPNYSSELNVNALLLGDSALYLCASSFTRASEAFFGQGTRLTVV.

CDR3: CASSFRGTGIMNTEAFF. The DNA of the CDR3 is TGTGCCAGCAGTTTCCGCGGGACAGGGATTATGAACACTGAAGCTTTCTTT. This sequence joins TRBV27 and TRBJ1-1; 9 bases align to TRBD1. Trimming took 3 bases from V and 0 from J; bases not matched to a gene: 8. The germline gives CDR1 MNHEY, CDR2 SMNVEV (reference sequence). The CDR3 is made up of 17 amino acids.

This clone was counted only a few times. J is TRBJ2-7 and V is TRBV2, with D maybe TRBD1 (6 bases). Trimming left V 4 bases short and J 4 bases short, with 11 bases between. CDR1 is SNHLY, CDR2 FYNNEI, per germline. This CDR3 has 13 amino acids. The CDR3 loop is CASSGDNLYEQYF. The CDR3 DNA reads TGTGCCAGCAGTGGGGACAACCTGTACGAGCAGTACTTC.

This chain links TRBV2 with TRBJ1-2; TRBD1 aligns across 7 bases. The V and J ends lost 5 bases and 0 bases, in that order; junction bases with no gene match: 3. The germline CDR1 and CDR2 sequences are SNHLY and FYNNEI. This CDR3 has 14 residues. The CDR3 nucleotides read TGTGCCAGCAGTTCAGGGACAGCTAACTATGGCTACACCTTC. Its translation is CASSSGTANYGYTF.

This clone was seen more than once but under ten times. The CDR3 protein is CASSWGGLNTEAFF. The CDR3 DNA reads as TGTGCCAGCAGTTGGGGGGGCCTGAACACTGAAGCTTTCTTT. This chain uses TRBV6-1 with TRBJ1-1, with D possibly TRBD1 on 6 matching bases. Between the trimmed V and J ends, which lost 5 bases and 0 bases, there was a span of 10 bases. CDR1 and CDR2 (germline): MNHNS, SASEGT. The CDR3 consists of 14 residues.

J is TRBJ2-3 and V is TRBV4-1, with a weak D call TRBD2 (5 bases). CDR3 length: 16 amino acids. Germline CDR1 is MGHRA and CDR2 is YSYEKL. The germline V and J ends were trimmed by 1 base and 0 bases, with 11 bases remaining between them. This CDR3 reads CASSQGTGISTDTQYF. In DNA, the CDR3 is TGCGCCAGCAGCCAAGGAACGGGAATAAGCACAGATACGCAGTATTTT.

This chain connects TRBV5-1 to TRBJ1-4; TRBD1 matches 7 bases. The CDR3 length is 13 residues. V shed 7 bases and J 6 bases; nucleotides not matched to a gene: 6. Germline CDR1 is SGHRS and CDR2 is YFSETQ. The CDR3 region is CASAGTAYEKLFF. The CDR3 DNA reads TGCGCCAGCGCCGGGACAGCGTATGAAAAACTGTTTTTT.

CDR3 coding DNA: TGTGCCAGCAGCGTAGTATCAGGGGGCGGACCTGGGGCCAACGTCCTGACTTTC. Translating it yields CASSVVSGGGPGANVLTF. This chain uses TRBV9 with TRBJ2-6, with 8 bases identical to TRBD1. The J segment lost 2 bases and the V segment lost 0 bases, leaving 7 bases of the junction unmatched. CDR3 length: 18 amino acids. Germline V gives CDR1 SGDLS, CDR2 YYNGEE.

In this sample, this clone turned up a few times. Here the CDR3 reads CASSTGNEQYF. CDR3 DNA sequence: TGCGCCAGCAGTACAGGGAACGAGCAGTACTTC. V and J are TRBV10-1 and TRBJ2-7; a weak D match, TRBD1 (6 bases). This CDR3 comprises 11 residues. V lost 5 bases, J lost 5 bases, and 7 bases lay in between. Germline CDR1 WNHNN, CDR2 SYGVQD (reference sequence).